This is a list of T cell receptor beta chains from one sample in a study of blood T cells in healthy people across ages. A single record per CDR3 protein comes from TCRdb applying MiXCR to the 5' RACE reads. The profile covers 850,000 to 1,300,000 distinct CDR3 sequences, with around 43% appearing a single time and under 20% taken by the ten largest. Material: blood. The origin of the receptors is a woman aged 55-70 years in good health. Both conserved end residues are part of each CDR3. The D gene is left open where the match is weak. Not every row has a clone size; where given, it reads once, few, many or a size class.

TRBJ2-5	TRBD2	.	TRBV12-3/TRBV12-4	TGTGCCAGCAGTTCTGCGGGAGGGCTAGAGACCCAGTACTTC	CASSSAGGLETQYF
TRBJ2-7	.	.	TRBV7-2	TGTGCCTGCAGCTTAGGTCAGGGAGGCAGGGGCACCTACGAGCAGTACTTC	CACSLGQGGRGTYEQYF
TRBJ1-5	.	few	TRBV10-3	TGTGCCATCAGTGAGAACACGTATAGCAATCAGCCCCAGCATTTT	CAISENTYSNQPQHF
TRBJ2-5	.	few	TRBV28	TGTGCCAGCAGTTACAGCCGGGGTGAGCAGTACTTC	CASSYSRGEQYF
TRBJ2-5	.	.	TRBV15	TGTGCCACCAGCAGAGATCAGGTCCAAGAGACCCAGTACTTC	CATSRDQVQETQYF
TRBJ2-7	.	.	TRBV4-2	TGTGCCAGCAGCCCTCGGACAAGCACCTACGAGCAGTACTTC	CASSPRTSTYEQYF
TRBJ2-3	TRBD2	few	TRBV10-3	TGTGCCATCAGTGAGTCCGGGCCTAGCGGGAGGTTGGATACGCAGTATTTT	CAISESGPSGRLDTQYF
TRBJ1-5	.	.	TRBV5-5	TGTGCCAGCAGCTTCGGAACAACCACTGGCAATCAGCCCCAGCATTTT	CASSFGTTTGNQPQHF
TRBJ2-7	.	.	TRBV12-3/TRBV12-4	TGTGCCAGCAGTTCTCCTTTGGCCTTCTACGAGCAGTACTTC	CASSSPLAFYEQYF
TRBJ1-4	.	.	TRBV29-1	TGCAGCGTCCATACAGACCGCTATAATGAAAAACTGTTTTTT	CSVHTDRYNEKLFF
TRBJ2-7	TRBD2	many	TRBV5-1	TGCGCCAGCAGCTTGGCAGCGGGAGGCTACGAGCAGTACTTC	CASSLAAGGYEQYF
TRBJ1-5	.	.	TRBV7-2	TGTGCCAGCAGCCCAACAGGGTTTCCCAATCAGCCCCAGCATTTT	CASSPTGFPNQPQHF
TRBJ2-1	TRBD1	.	TRBV20-1	TGCAGTGCTAGAGGGACAGGACGCTACAATGAGCAGTTCTTC	CSARGTGRYNEQFF
TRBJ2-7	.	few	TRBV20-1	TGCAGTGCTCCCGACACGCGGGACACCCAGTACTTC	CSAPDTRDTQYF
TRBJ2-7	.	.	TRBV21-1	TGTGCCAGCAGTATGCGACAGGGAGGTTGCCACGAGCAGTACTTC	CASSMRQGGCHEQYF
TRBJ1-1	TRBD1	.	TRBV5-1	TGCGCCAGCAGCTTGGTCCCCAGGACAGGCCGTATATTAAACACTGAAGCTTTCTTT	CASSLVPRTGRILNTEAFF
TRBJ2-1	TRBD2	.	TRBV12-3/TRBV12-4	TGTGCCAGCAGCGGACTAGTCAATGAGCAGTTCTTC	CASSGLVNEQFF
TRBJ1-2	.	.	TRBV19	TGTGCCAGTAGCTCAATAAGTTTCACGGATGGCTACACCTTC	CASSSISFTDGYTF
TRBJ2-3	.	few	TRBV24-1	TGTGCCATCAGTGTTCAGCGGGACACGGATACGCAGTATTTT	CAISVQRDTDTQYF